One and the same sample provided the 5 T cell receptor beta chains below, sequenced in a study of T-cell reconstitution after alpha-beta-depleted transplantation in children. For TCRbeta, the library was prepared with unique molecular identifiers. TCRdb reanalysed the PCR reads using MiXCR and keeps one entry per CDR3 protein. The sample records some 830,000 distinct CDR3 sequences, around 17% being singletons. The material was PBMCs, mostly from graft donor cells, obtained 360 days after TCRalphabeta/CD19-depleted stem cell transplant. The source of these receptors is a male patient between 5 and 17 years old who had a stem cell transplant for acute lymphoblastic leukemia, so the T cells may come from the graft donor.

This chain joins TRBV12-3 or TRBV12-4 and TRBJ2-3; 11 bases are a match to TRBD2. After removal of 4 bases from V and 3 bases from J, the junction contained 3 bases not matched to a gene. The CDR3 sequence is 15 residues long. CDR3 protein: CASSSWTSGTDTQYF. CDR3 sequence (DNA): TGTGCCAGCAGTTCTTGGACTAGCGGGACAGATACGCAGTATTTT.

The V call is TRBV12-3 or TRBV12-4, the J call TRBJ2-1, with 8 positions matching TRBD2. V lost 6 bases to trimming and J lost 0 bases; unmatched junction nucleotides: 10. This CDR3 has 17 residues. The chain's CDR3 is CASRPTTSASSYNEQFF. CDR3 in DNA: TGTGCCAGCAGACCTACGACTAGCGCGAGCTCCTACAATGAGCAGTTCTTC.

The V and J genes are TRBV7-9 and TRBJ2-7; 7 nucleotides match TRBD2. J was trimmed by 3 bases and V by 2 bases; bases with no gene match: 7. Germline values: CDR1 SEHNR, CDR2 FQNEAQ (reference sequence). There are 15 residues in the CDR3. CDR3 in amino acids: CASSLRLAARYEQYF. The CDR3 nucleotides read TGTGCCAGCAGCTTAAGACTAGCTGCTCGCTACGAGCAGTACTTC.

This clonotype was detected a few times. The rearrangement joins TRBV11-2 to TRBJ2-3; 13 bases match TRBD2. V dropped 6 bases and J dropped 6; count of bases not matched to a gene: 12. CDR3 size: 17 residues. Germline V CDR1 and CDR2: SGHAT, FQNNGV. Here the CDR3 reads CASRSGVGLAGEDTQYF. The DNA of the CDR3 is TGTGCCAGCAGATCGGGAGTAGGACTAGCGGGAGAGGATACGCAGTATTTT. The whole variable domain, filled in from reference TRBV11-2 and TRBJ2-3, reads EAGVAQSPRYKIIEKRQSVAFWCNPISGHATLYWYQQILGQGPKLLIQFQNNGVVDDSQLPKDRFSAERLKGVDSTLKIQPAKLEDSAVYLCASRSGVGLAGEDTQYFGPGTRLTVL.

The chain joins TRBV2 to TRBJ2-7; possible D gene TRBD2, 6 bases. Germline lookup yields CDR1 SNHLY and CDR2 FYNNEI. Trimming shortened V by 1 base and J by 2 bases, and 9 bases separated the two germline ends. The CDR3 has 14 residues. CDR3 sequence (DNA): TGTGCCAGCAGTGAAGTGACTAGACCCTACGAGCAGTACTTC. Its protein is CASSEVTRPYEQYF. Supplemented by reference TRBV2 and TRBJ2-7, the full variable domain reads EPEVTQTPSHQVTQMGQEVILRCVPISNHLYFYWYRQILGQKVEFLVSFYNNEISEKSEIFDDQFSVERPDGSNFTLKIRSTKLEDSAMYFCASSEVTRPYEQYFGPGTRLTVT.